One sample yielded the 32 T cell receptor beta chains listed below, sequenced in a study of blood T cells in healthy people across ages. Primers used in a second PCR of about 7 to 12 cycles were a sample-barcoded 5' primer and a J-beta primer mix. A single record per CDR3 protein comes from TCRdb applying MiXCR to the 5' RACE reads. The sample has hundreds of thousands of distinct CDR3 sequences, around 25% seen once. This same sample was also taken into another study, of T cells of mothers and their children.

Sequencing was done on a sample of blood. These receptor sequences come from a boy between 5 and 17 years old in good health.

This clonotype was recorded many times. The chain carries TRBV7-2 and TRBJ2-1, with 10 bases fitting TRBD2. Germline-derived CDR1 and CDR2 are SGHTA and FQGNSA. V lost 5 bases, J lost 5 bases, and 9 bases stayed unmatched. The CDR3 runs to 16 residues. CDR3 DNA: TGTGCCAGCAGCCTCCCAGCGGGGGGGTGGAACAATGAGCAGTTCTTC. Translating it yields CASSLPAGGWNNEQFF.

A few counts support this clonotype. The rearrangement uses TRBV29-1 and TRBJ2-5; 8 bases are shared with TRBD1. The CDR3 is 14 amino acids. The V gene's germline CDR1 is SQVTM and CDR2 ANQGSEA. V was clipped by 4 bases and J by 7 bases; unmatched bases: 11. For the CDR3, the DNA is TGCAGCGTTGTTGGGCAGGGGGCCGCGGGGACCCAGTACTTC. Its protein product is CSVVGQGAAGTQYF.

The rearrangement links TRBV2 to TRBJ2-4; D tentatively fits TRBD1 or TRBD2 (5 bases each). Germline V gives CDR1 SNHLY, CDR2 FYNNEI. V shed 4 bases and J shed 6 bases, with 7 bases lying between them. This CDR3 has 12 amino acids. CDR3 residues: CASSVRGNIQYF. The CDR3 DNA follows: TGTGCCAGCAGTGTGAGGGGAAACATTCAGTACTTC.

This clonotype was counted between two and nine times. Germline is not matched at one junction end, which may reflect a read error. This chain joins TRBV12-3 or TRBV12-4 and TRBJ2-5; D gene uncertain. The CDR3 runs 11 residues. The CDR3 DNA follows: TGTACCAGCACCCGTAGGGAGACCCAGTACTTC. This gives the protein CTSTRRETQYF.

The rearrangement joins TRBV15 to TRBJ2-7, with D possibly matching TRBD1 (5 bases). Trimming removed 5 bases from V and 0 bases from J, with 8 bases in between. Per germline, CDR1 LNHNV and CDR2 YYDKDF (reference sequence). This CDR3 is 13 amino acids long. The CDR3 spells CATSDSRSYEQYF. The CDR3, as DNA: TGTGCCACCAGCGACAGCCGCTCCTACGAGCAGTACTTC.

The J gene is TRBJ2-7, the V gene TRBV7-9; D ambiguous. This CDR3 comprises 15 residues. Germline loops: CDR1 SEHNR, CDR2 FQNEAQ (reference sequence). Trimming cost V 3 bases and J 4 bases, with 16 bases left between them. CDR3 in amino acids: CASSFGFRFVYEQYF. The CDR3 bases are TGTGCCAGCAGCTTCGGGTTCCGGTTTGTATACGAGCAGTACTTC.

This clonotype turned up a few times. The chain is built from TRBV4-1 and TRBJ1-2; D might be TRBD1 (5 bases). V was trimmed by 4 bases and J by 4 bases, leaving 16 bases between them. This CDR3 comprises 15 residues. Germline CDR1 MGHRA, CDR2 YSYEKL. The CDR3 reads CASSPRGGSGYGYTF. The CDR3 coding sequence is TGCGCCAGCAGCCCCCGGGGGGGTTCGGGCTATGGCTACACCTTC.

The chain has TRBV2 and TRBJ2-7; the match to TRBD1 covers 8 bases. Germline loops: CDR1 SNHLY, CDR2 FYNNEI. The CDR3 spans 13 residues. V lost 8 bases to trimming and J lost 2 bases; unmatched junction nucleotides: 5. CDR3 sequence (DNA): TGTGCCAGCCGGGGACAGGTTCCCTACGAGCAGTACTTC. Amino acids: CASRGQVPYEQYF.

CDR3 region: CASSQRGGQTDTQYF. The CDR3 nucleotides read TGTGCCAGCAGCCAGCGGGGGGGCCAAACAGATACGCAGTATTTT. This chain connects TRBV13 to TRBJ2-3, with 10 positions matching TRBD2. Germline-derived CDR1 and CDR2 are PRHDT and FYEKMQ (reference sequence). V lost 5 bases to trimming and J lost 3 bases; unmatched junction nucleotides: 5. The CDR3 loop spans 15 amino acids. The variable domain in full, with the rest retrieved from reference TRBV13 and TRBJ2-3, is AAGVIQSPRHLIKEKRETATLKCYPIPRHDTVYWYQQGPGQDPQFLISFYEKMQSDKGSIPDRFSAQQFSDYHSELNMSSLELGDSALYFCASSQRGGQTDTQYFGPGTRLTVL.

This chain links TRBV12-5 with TRBJ2-3; 8 bases agree with TRBD2. With V trimmed by 6 bases and J by 6 bases, 14 bases remained unmatched. Per the germline V gene, CDR1 is LGHNT and CDR2 is FRNRAP. The CDR3 is 16 amino acids. The CDR3, as DNA: TGTGCTAGTGGATGGACCGGGACTAGTGGGCGGGATACGCAGTATTTT. Protein product: CASGWTGTSGRDTQYF.

This clonotype was observed a few times. The chain uses TRBV7-3 and TRBJ2-5; possible D gene TRBD1, 6 bases. Germline V gene sequence: CDR1 SGHTA, CDR2 FQGTGA. The CDR3 consists of 15 residues. The V end lost 5 bases, the J end lost 5 bases, and 18 bases lay between the germline ends. The CDR3 is CASSQALTGRETQYF. The CDR3 coding sequence is TGTGCCAGCAGCCAAGCCCTGACAGGAAGGGAGACCCAGTACTTC.

The CDR3 DNA is TGTGCCAGCACACTCACTATAGGGGGGAGCGGTGAGCAGTTCTTC. Translated: CASTLTIGGSGEQFF. V is TRBV12-3 or TRBV12-4 and J is TRBJ2-5; D is perhaps TRBD1 or TRBD2 (6 bases each). The J call may be faulty, since TRBJ2-1 better matches the DNA end. The CDR3 is made up of 15 amino acids.

This clonotype has only a few counts. This sequence joins TRBV20-1 and TRBJ2-5, with D maybe TRBD1 (6 bases). V lost 5 bases to trimming and J lost 1 base, with 17 bases between them. This CDR3 has 15 residues. CDR1 and CDR2 from the germline V gene are DFQATT and SNEGSKA (reference sequence). CDR3: CSAFTPGDPQETQYF. The CDR3 coding sequence is TGCAGTGCTTTCACACCAGGGGACCCCCAAGAGACCCAGTACTTC.

The chain combines TRBV3-1 with TRBJ2-1; TRBD1 might be the D (5 bases). Matching the DNA end better, TRBJ2-5 makes the J call doubtful. Germline V gene data show CDR1 as LGHDT and CDR2 as YNNKEL (reference sequence). This CDR3 is 15 amino acids long. CDR3 residues: CASSPRAISPETQYF. The CDR3 bases are TGTGCCAGCAGCCCCAGGGCCATTAGTCCAGAGACCCAGTACTTC.

This clonotype was counted between two and nine times. Germline and junction disagree at one end, which may indicate a read error. The chain recombines TRBV25-1 with TRBJ1-2, with D unclear. Germline V gives CDR1 MGHDK, CDR2 SYGVNS. The CDR3 has 15 residues. In DNA form, the CDR3 reads TGTGCCAGCAGTGAAAACAGATCTCCTAACTATGGCTACACTTTC. Encoded protein: CASSENRSPNYGYTF.

The V and J genes are TRBV4-1 and TRBJ1-5; D is undetermined. Trimming took off 3 bases at V and 2 bases at J, with 11 bases between the two ends. Germline-derived CDR1 and CDR2 are MGHRA and YSYEKL. This CDR3 region has 15 residues. CDR3 in DNA: TGCGCCAGCAGCCAGAGGGCTACAGGCAATCAGCCCCAGCATTTT. It codes for CASSQRATGNQPQHF.

This sequence joins TRBV19 and TRBJ1-4; no firm D call. Germline CDR1 reads LNHDA; CDR2 reads SQIVND (reference sequence). Trimming took 2 bases from V and 8 from J, leaving 12 bases between them. CDR3 size: 14 residues. CDR3 protein: CASSISDNEEKLFF. The CDR3 coding sequence is TGTGCCAGTAGTATAAGCGACAACGAAGAAAAACTGTTTTTT. Filled out from reference TRBV19 and TRBJ1-4, the complete variable domain reads DGGITQSPKYLFRKEGQNVTLSCEQNLNHDAMYWYRQDPGQGLRLIYYSQIVNDFQKGDIAEGYSVSREKKESFPLTVTSAQKNPTAFYLCASSISDNEEKLFFGSGTQLSVL.

The table lists this clonotype with a few counts. The gene calls are TRBV21-1 and TRBJ1-2. TRBV21-1 is reported as a pseudogene. The CDR3 is 15 amino acids. CDR3 residues: CASSKARQPNYGYTF. The CDR3 bases are TGTGCCAGCAGCAAAGCGAGGCAGCCTAACTATGGCTACACCTTC.

The chain employs TRBV27 and TRBJ2-1, with 10 bases matching TRBD2. The junction had 10 bases not matched to a gene; V was cut back by 8 bases and J by 0 bases. CDR1 MNHEY and CDR2 SMNVEV come from the germline V gene (reference sequence). This CDR3 contains 17 residues. The CDR3: CASAQRGGRSSYNEQFF. CDR3 DNA sequence: TGTGCCAGCGCCCAGCGGGGGGGCCGGTCCTCCTACAATGAGCAGTTCTTC.

The chain uses TRBV5-1 and TRBJ2-1, with 7 nucleotides matching TRBD2. Germline V gene lookup returns CDR1 SGHRS and CDR2 YFSETQ. There are 15 residues in the CDR3. Unmatched junction bases numbered 8, after V lost 4 bases and J lost 4 bases. As DNA, the CDR3 is TGCGCCAGCAGCCCCCAAACGGGGGGATACAATGAGCAGTTCTTC. Its translation: CASSPQTGGYNEQFF.

The gene calls are TRBV5-1 and TRBJ2-2, with a weak D call TRBD1 (5 bases). This CDR3 has 14 amino acids. Between the trimmed V and J ends, which lost 3 bases and 2 bases, there was a span of 8 bases. Germline-derived CDR1 and CDR2 are SGHRS and YFSETQ. The CDR3 sequence: CASSSTDNTGELFF. The CDR3 region has the DNA TGCGCCAGCAGCTCGACAGATAACACCGGGGAGCTGTTTTTT.

The gene calls are TRBV29-1 and TRBJ1-1; D remains unclear. CDR3 length: 12 residues. Trimming shortened V by 4 bases and J by 5 bases, and 11 bases separated the two germline ends. Per germline, CDR1 SQVTM and CDR2 ANQGSEA. CDR3 in amino acids: CSVVELPTEAFF. DNA of the CDR3: TGCAGCGTTGTAGAGTTGCCAACTGAAGCTTTCTTT. Variable domain in full (rest from reference TRBV29-1 and TRBJ1-1): SAVISQKPSRDICQRGTSLTIQCQVDSQVTMMFWYRQQPGQSLTLIATANQGSEATYESGFVIDKFPISRPNLTFSTLTVSNMSPEDSSIYLCSVVELPTEAFFGQGTRLTVV.

The chain employs TRBV10-3 and TRBJ2-5; 9 bases align to TRBD1. The better agreement between TRBJ2-7 and the DNA end casts doubt on the J call. Germline CDR1 ENHRY, CDR2 SYGVKD. This CDR3 has 12 amino acids. DNA of the CDR3: TGTGCCATCGGGACAGGGTCCTACGAGCAGTACTTC. This sequence encodes CAIGTGSYEQYF.

There are a few counts of this clonotype. The CDR3 nucleotides are TGTGCCAGCAGTTACGGGACGGGGACCCAGTACTTC. As protein: CASSYGTGTQYF. The rearrangement uses TRBV6-5 and TRBJ2-5, with D tentatively TRBD1 or TRBD2 (5 bases each). V was clipped by 2 bases and J by 7 bases, with 8 bases between them. The germline CDR1 and CDR2 sequences are MNHEY and SVGAGI. The CDR3 spans 12 residues.

Notes on this clonotype: Compared with germline, one end of the junction differs, possibly owing to a read error. This CDR3 reads CSAGDDAGAQGTQYF. The CDR3, as DNA: TGCAGTGCTGGGGACGACGCGGGGGCACAAGGGACCCAGTACTTC. V usage is TRBV20-1 and J usage is TRBJ2-5; a weak D match, TRBD2 (7 bases). The germline CDR1 and CDR2 sequences are DFQATT and SNEGSKA (reference sequence). The CDR3 spans 15 residues.

The genes are TRBV4-3 and TRBJ2-3, with D unclear. This CDR3 spans 17 amino acids. Germline V gives CDR1 LGHNA, CDR2 YSLEER. Trimming pared 0 bases from V and 0 bases from J, leaving 13 bases between. CDR3 in DNA: TGCGCCAGCAGCCAAGATGTCGGCGGCACTAGCACAGATACGCAGTATTTT. The encoded protein is CASSQDVGGTSTDTQYF.

This clonotype appeared many times. This CDR3 is CSVVDGYGYTF. The CDR3, as DNA: TGCAGCGTTGTGGACGGATATGGCTACACCTTC. The chain uses TRBV29-1 and TRBJ1-2; no clear D gene. CDR1 and CDR2 (germline): SQVTM, ANQGSEA. The CDR3 has 11 residues. Deletions cut 4 bases from V and 5 bases from J, with 8 bases between.

DNA of the CDR3: TGCGCCAGCAGCTTGGGCGGTAGCTCCCACCAAGAGACCCAGTACTTC. Protein product: CASSLGGSSHQETQYF. V and J are TRBV5-1 and TRBJ2-5; no clear D. Trimming took off 0 bases at V and 0 bases at J, with 12 bases between the two ends. Germline-derived CDR1 and CDR2 are SGHRS and YFSETQ. The CDR3 spans 16 residues.

The rearrangement links TRBV11-2 to TRBJ2-2; D is unresolved. V was pared by 1 base and J by 4 bases, with 10 bases between. The V gene's germline CDR1 is SGHAT and CDR2 FQNNGV. The CDR3 has 15 residues. This CDR3 reads CASSLGVLGTGELFF. CDR3 DNA: TGTGCCAGCAGCTTAGGGGTACTGGGCACCGGGGAGCTGTTTTTT. Filled out from reference TRBV11-2 and TRBJ2-2, the complete variable domain reads EAGVAQSPRYKIIEKRQSVAFWCNPISGHATLYWYQQILGQGPKLLIQFQNNGVVDDSQLPKDRFSAERLKGVDSTLKIQPAKLEDSAVYLCASSLGVLGTGELFFGEGSRLTVL.

This clonotype has more than one count but fewer than ten. This chain joins TRBV28 and TRBJ2-7; tentatively, D is TRBD1 (5 bases). Per germline, CDR1 MDHEN and CDR2 SYDVKM. The CDR3 consists of 11 residues. V lost 7 bases and J lost 3, with 7 bases in between. CDR3 amino acids: CASKGNYEQYF. The CDR3 region has the DNA TGTGCCAGCAAGGGGAACTACGAGCAGTACTTC.

In its sample, this clonotype was seen once. The V and J genes are TRBV27 and TRBJ1-2; D gene unclear. CDR1 is MNHEY and CDR2 is SMNVEV in the germline V gene (reference sequence). Trimming pared 6 bases from V and 8 bases from J, leaving 10 bases between. The CDR3 is 11 amino acids. CDR3 protein: CASRVTGGYTF. The CDR3 bases are TGTGCCAGCAGGGTGACTGGGGGCTACACCTTC.

This chain joins TRBV20-1 and TRBJ1-6; D is unresolved. Between the trimmed V and J ends, which lost 2 bases and 8 bases, there was a span of 13 bases. This CDR3 is built from 14 residues. Germline lookup yields CDR1 DFQATT and CDR2 SNEGSKA (reference sequence). The CDR3 DNA follows: TGCAGTGCTAGATCCCCGTTGGGAGATTCACCCCTCCACTTT. It codes for CSARSPLGDSPLHF.